Each of the 7 T cell receptor beta chains below was sequenced from the same sample in a study of cytomegalovirus exposure and HLA in healthy donors. Primers: 60 Vbeta forward and 13 Jbeta reverse. Libraries were prepared by immunoSEQ multiplex PCR; TCRdb keeps only in-frame clonotypes and omits some of them. The profile covers around 150,000 clones, with over 75% appearing a single time and approximately 1.8% taken by the ten largest. Sequenced input: PBMCs. The receptors were gathered from a human donor in good health.

The chain carries TRBV7-9 and TRBJ2-7; D not certain. V was shortened by 1 base and J by 5 bases, with 9 bases between the two germline ends. This CDR3 comprises 13 residues. Germline values: CDR1 SEHNR, CDR2 FQNEAQ (reference sequence). The CDR3, as DNA: TGTGCCAGCAGCTTAGTTAGCCAAAACGAGCAGTACTTC. This gives the protein CASSLVSQNEQYF.

The rearrangement joins TRBV11-2 to TRBJ2-6; TRBD1 agrees at 9 bases. V lost 5 bases, J lost 0 bases, and 8 bases stayed unmatched. CDR3 size: 18 residues. Germline values: CDR1 SGHAT, CDR2 FQNNGV. The CDR3 loop reads CASSPRTGADSGANVLTF. CDR3 DNA sequence: TGTGCCAGCAGCCCTCGGACAGGGGCTGACTCTGGGGCCAACGTCCTGACTTTC. Using reference TRBV11-2 and TRBJ2-6 for the parts outside the CDR3, the full variable domain is EAGVAQSPRYKIIEKRQSVAFWCNPISGHATLYWYQQILGQGPKLLIQFQNNGVVDDSQLPKDRFSAERLKGVDSTLKIQPAKLEDSAVYLCASSPRTGADSGANVLTFGAGSRLTVL.

CDR3 amino acids: CASSLAAPLEIDEQFF. The DNA for the CDR3 is TGCGCCAGCAGCTTGGCAGCGCCCCTTGAGATTGATGAGCAGTTCTTC. V and J are TRBV5-1 and TRBJ2-1; D ambiguous. Between the trimmed V and J ends, which lost 0 bases and 8 bases, there was a span of 18 bases. CDR3 length equals 16 residues. Germline CDR1 SGHRS, CDR2 YFSETQ.

The V call is TRBV18, the J call TRBJ2-5; 10 bases fit TRBD1. Germline V gives CDR1 KGHSH, CDR2 LQKENI. Germline trimming cut 3 bases from V and 3 bases from J; bases unmatched to any gene: 4. This CDR3 comprises 15 residues. In DNA, the CDR3 is TGTGCCAGCTCACCTTTAGGACAGGGGGAAGAGACCCAGTACTTC. Translation gives CASSPLGQGEETQYF. The full variable domain, completed using reference TRBV18 and TRBJ2-5, is NAGVMQNPRHLVRRRGQEARLRCSPMKGHSHVYWYRQLPEEGLKFMVYLQKENIIDESGMPKERFSAEFPKEGPSILRIQQVVRGDSAAYFCASSPLGQGEETQYFGPGTRLLVL.

By share of the sample, this clone is medium-sized. The chain uses TRBV6-4 and TRBJ1-6; no reliable D call. This CDR3 has 13 residues. V lost 4 bases, J lost 7 bases, and 8 bases lay in between. From germline, CDR1 is MRHNA and CDR2 SNTAGT. CDR3 loop: CASSARENSPLHF. DNA for the CDR3: TGTGCCAGCAGTGCTAGGGAGAATTCACCCCTCCACTTT.

This rearrangement joins TRBV6-1 to TRBJ1-6, with 10 bases identical to TRBD1. CDR1 is MNHNS and CDR2 is SASEGT in the germline V gene. The J segment lost 9 bases and the V segment lost 4 bases, leaving 3 bases of the junction unmatched. The CDR3 length is 14 residues. Here the CDR3 DNA reads TGTGCCAGCAGTGGGGACAGGGGCTTTTCACCCCTCCACTTT. It encodes CASSGDRGFSPLHF.

This chain connects TRBV6-5 to TRBJ2-2; TRBD1 aligns across 9 bases. Germline CDR1 and CDR2: MNHEY and SVGAGI. J lost 7 bases, V lost 2 bases, and 8 bases had no gene match. The CDR3 has 16 residues. The CDR3 region has the DNA TGTGCCAGCAGTTACAGGACAGGGGAATTCGGCGGGGAGCTGTTTTTT. Translation: CASSYRTGEFGGELFF.